This T cell receptor (beta chain) is from a study of blood T cell repertoires in COVID-19. Study at large: PBMCs, B-cell-depleted T cells, or T cells provided the cDNA or gDNA that made up the material.

Repertoires were generated with immunoSEQ multiplex PCR, while TCRdb's copy carries only in-frame clones and drops some. The sample yields 130,000 to 150,000 clones, around 80% seen once. CDR1 and CDR2 from the germline V gene are MNHNY and SVGAGI (reference sequence). The length of the CDR3 is 14 residues. V dropped 6 bases and J dropped 2 bases, with 14 bases sitting between them. This receptor was taken from a man between 65 and 85 years old who had recovered from COVID-19. The chain joins TRBV6-6 to TRBJ2-7, with TRBD2 as a possible D gene (6 bases). Sequencing was carried out using peripheral blood. CDR3 loop: CASRLTSSTYEQYF. The CDR3 DNA reads as TGTGCCAGCAGGCTGACTAGTTCTACCTACGAGCAGTACTTC.